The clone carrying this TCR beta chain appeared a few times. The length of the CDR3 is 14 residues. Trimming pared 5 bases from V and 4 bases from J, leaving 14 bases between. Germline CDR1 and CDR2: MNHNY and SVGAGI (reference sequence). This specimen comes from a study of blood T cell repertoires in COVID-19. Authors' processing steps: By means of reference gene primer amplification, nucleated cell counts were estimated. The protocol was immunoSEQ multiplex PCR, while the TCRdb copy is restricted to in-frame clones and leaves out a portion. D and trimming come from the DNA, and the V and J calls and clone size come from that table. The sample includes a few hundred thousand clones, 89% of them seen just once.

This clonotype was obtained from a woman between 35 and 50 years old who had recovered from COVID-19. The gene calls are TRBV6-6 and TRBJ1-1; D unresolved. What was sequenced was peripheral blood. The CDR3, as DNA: TGTGCCAGCAGTCCTTTGGCCGCAGTCACTGAAGCTTTCTTT. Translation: CASSPLAAVTEAFF.